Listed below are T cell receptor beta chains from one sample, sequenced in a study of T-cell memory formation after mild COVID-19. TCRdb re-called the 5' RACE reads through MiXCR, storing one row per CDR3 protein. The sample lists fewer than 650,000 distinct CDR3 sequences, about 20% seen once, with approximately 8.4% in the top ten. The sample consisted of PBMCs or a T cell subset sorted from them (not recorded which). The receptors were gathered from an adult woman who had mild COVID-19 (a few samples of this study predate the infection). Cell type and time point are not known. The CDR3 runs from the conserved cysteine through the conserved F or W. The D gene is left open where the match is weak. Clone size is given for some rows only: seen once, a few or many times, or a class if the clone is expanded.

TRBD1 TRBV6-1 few CASSEVAGGIGTDTQYF
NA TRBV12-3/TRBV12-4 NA CASREGKGSAFF
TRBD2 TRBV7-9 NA CASSIPGGQETQYF
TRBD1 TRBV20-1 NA CSADRRTTEAFF
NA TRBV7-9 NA CASSLISSTGSGANVLTF
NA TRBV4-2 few CASSQDMWQGATIYF
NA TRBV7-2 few CASSPRAGANHEQYF
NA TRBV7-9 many CASSLAGGTGELFF
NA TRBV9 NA CASRFGDTGELFF
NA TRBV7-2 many CASRLEASAAEQYF
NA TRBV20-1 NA CSAFPTSYEQYF
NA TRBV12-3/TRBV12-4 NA CASSRPGSRETQYF
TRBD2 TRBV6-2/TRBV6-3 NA CASSPWTSGKNTGELFF
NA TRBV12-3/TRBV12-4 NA CASSLEGGLDTQYF
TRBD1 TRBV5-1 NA CASSTGQGLRGYTF
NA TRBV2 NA CASSEFVRQYEQYF
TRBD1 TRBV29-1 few CSAKGAESYGYTF
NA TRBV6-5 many CASSRQGTTEAFF
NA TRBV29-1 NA CSVVDNEQFF
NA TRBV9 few CASSVAVGDTEAFF
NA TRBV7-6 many CASSLFPASSTGELFF
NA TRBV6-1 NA CASSEVAQGYGYTF
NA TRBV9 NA CASSVDLLNTEAFF
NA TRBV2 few CASSQVGTHPMLDTPISYGYTF
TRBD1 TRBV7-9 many CASSLADSGQGLYEQYF
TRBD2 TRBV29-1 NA CSVGPSGDNEQFF
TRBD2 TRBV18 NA CASSPSSPAGIYNEQFF
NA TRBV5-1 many CASSLEGTTGFEQYF
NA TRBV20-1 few CSARHSYEQYF
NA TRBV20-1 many CSARDQGGGDADTQYF
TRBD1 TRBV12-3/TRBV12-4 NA CASSPGGQGYEQYF
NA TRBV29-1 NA CSVAEQNTEAFF
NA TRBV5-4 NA CASSFGGGTLGEAFF
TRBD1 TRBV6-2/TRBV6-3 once CASRDRVHEQYF
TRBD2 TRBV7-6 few CASSLARYGGETQYF
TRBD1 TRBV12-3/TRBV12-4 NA CASSLNRGLGEQYF
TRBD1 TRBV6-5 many CASSYSVRGINQPQHF
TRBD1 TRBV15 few CATSRDWAGGSQPQHF
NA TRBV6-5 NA CASSWGRTIGELFF
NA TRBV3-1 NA CASSVRQSYEQYF
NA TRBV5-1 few CASSLAGERGYTF
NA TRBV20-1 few CSASPSHYYEQYF
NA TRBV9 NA CASSVGQESYNSPLHF
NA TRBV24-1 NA CATSGVEYEQFF
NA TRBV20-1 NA CSARDPSTGREGGYTF
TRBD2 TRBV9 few CASSVESGSPYEQYF
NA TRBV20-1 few CSASNAGDNEQFF